The rows below give T cell receptor beta chains drawn from one sample of a study of blood T cell repertoires in COVID-19. Using immunoSEQ multiplex PCR, the repertoire was profiled, and TCRdb retains in-frame clones only, with some absent. The sample includes 130,000 or so clones, just under 90% of them seen just once. Sequenced: peripheral blood. Source of these receptors: a woman aged 50 to 60 with acute or convalescent COVID-19. The CDR3 runs from the conserved cysteine through the conserved F or W. A D gene is named only where the DNA matches it firmly. Some rows have no size entry. The others give once, few or many, or a class for an expanded clone.

CDR3aa,CDR3nt,d_gene,abundance,v_gene,j_gene
CASSLNEYEQYF,TGTGCCAGCAGTTTAAACGAGTACGAGCAGTACTTC,NA,NA,TRBV28,TRBJ2-7
CATSDTDTESTEAFF,TGTGCCACCAGTGACACGGACACCGAAAGCACTGAAGCTTTCTTT,NA,many,TRBV24-1,TRBJ1-1
CASSLGRDRYSPNTGELFF,TGTGCCAGCAGCTTAGGCCGGGACAGATACAGCCCGAACACCGGGGAGCTGTTTTTT,TRBD1,NA,TRBV7-9,TRBJ2-2
CAVGTAPQETQYF,TGTGCCGTTGGGACAGCTCCCCAAGAGACCCAGTACTTC,TRBD1,once,TRBV10-3,TRBJ2-5
CASSLEGQNTGELFF,TGTGCCAGCAGCTTAGAGGGACAGAACACCGGGGAGCTGTTTTTT,NA,NA,TRBV11-3,TRBJ2-2
CASTWGGRTEAFF,TGTGCCAGCACCTGGGGGGGGCGCACTGAAGCTTTCTTT,NA,NA,TRBV7-2,TRBJ1-1
CASSPGGTGTYEQYF,TGTGCCAGCAGTCCCGGGGGGACAGGGACCTACGAGCAGTACTTC,TRBD1,NA,TRBV6-5,TRBJ2-7
CASSQGERKAYNEQFF,TGCGCCAGCAGCCAAGGGGAGCGGAAAGCCTACAATGAGCAGTTCTTC,NA,NA,TRBV4-1,TRBJ2-1
CASSPWTVNTGELFF,TGTGCCAGCAGCCCCTGGACAGTGAACACCGGGGAGCTGTTTTTT,NA,NA,TRBV3-1/TRBV3-2,TRBJ2-2
CASSDRTLKGYEQYF,TGTGCCAGCAGTGACCGGACACTTAAGGGCTACGAGCAGTACTTC,NA,once,TRBV2,TRBJ2-7
CASSLGTAYEQYF,TGTGCCAGCAGCCTTGGGACAGCCTACGAGCAGTACTTC,TRBD1,NA,TRBV7-3,TRBJ2-7
CASSESIGPAGGYTF,TGCGCCAGCAGTGAGTCGATTGGGCCCGCTGGTGGCTACACCTTC,NA,NA,TRBV10-2,TRBJ1-2
CASSQRQDGTGELFF,TGTGCCAGCAGCCAAAGACAGGACGGCACCGGGGAGCTGTTTTTT,NA,NA,TRBV7-9,TRBJ2-2
CATRRNTEAFF,TGTGCCACCAGGAGGAACACTGAAGCTTTCTTT,NA,NA,TRBV10-3,TRBJ1-1
CASSWDRRGGMNTEAFF,TGCGCCAGCAGCTGGGACAGGAGAGGGGGAATGAACACTGAAGCTTTCTTT,TRBD1,NA,TRBV5-1,TRBJ1-1
CASSLRQPRTSGGANEQFF,TGTGCCAGCAGCTTGAGACAGCCTCGGACTAGCGGGGGGGCCAATGAGCAGTTCTTC,TRBD2,once,TRBV5-6,TRBJ2-1
CASSHAMGSGRGDTGELFF,TGCGCCAGCAGCCACGCTATGGGGTCTGGCAGGGGGGACACCGGGGAGCTGTTTTTT,NA,NA,TRBV4-3,TRBJ2-2
CASSPVDRGGNQPQHF,TGTGCCAGCTCACCGGTTGACAGGGGAGGCAATCAGCCCCAGCATTTT,TRBD1,NA,TRBV18,TRBJ1-5
CASSLTGGGREAFF,TGTGCCAGCAGCCTTACAGGGGGCGGACGTGAAGCTTTCTTT,TRBD1,NA,TRBV3-1/TRBV3-2,TRBJ1-1
CASSLTQGISGNTIYF,TGTGCCAGCAGCTTGACTCAGGGGATTAGCGGAAACACCATATATTTT,NA,NA,TRBV7-2,TRBJ1-3
CASSLYGQGASEAFF,TGCGCCAGCAGCCTTTACGGACAGGGGGCGTCTGAAGCTTTCTTT,TRBD1,NA,TRBV5-1,TRBJ1-1
CATSDSGTGGSTRQYF,TGTGCCACCAGTGATTCGGGGACAGGGGGTTCTACCCGACAGTACTTC,TRBD1,NA,TRBV24-1,TRBJ2-7
CSSKGGLSNQPQHF,TGCAGCTCTAAAGGGGGTCTTAGCAATCAGCCCCAGCATTTT,NA,NA,TRBV29-1,TRBJ1-5
CASSFTGTGSYEQYF,TGTGCCAGCAGTTTCACCGGGACAGGATCCTACGAGCAGTACTTC,TRBD1,NA,TRBV6-5,TRBJ2-7
CASSLGLSYYGYTF,TGTGCCAGCAGCTTAGGACTTTCTTACTATGGCTACACCTTC,NA,few,TRBV11-3,TRBJ1-2
CASSTSGLKEKLFF,TGTGCCAGCAGTACATCCGGACTCAAGGAAAAACTGTTTTTT,NA,NA,TRBV6-2/TRBV6-3,TRBJ1-4
CASSLAGGGNTIYF,TGTGCCAGCAGCTTGGCCGGAGGTGGAAACACCATATATTTT,NA,few,TRBV5-5,TRBJ1-3
CASSHPQGLGTSTGELFF,TGTGCCAGCTCCCATCCCCAGGGTCTCGGGACTAGCACGGGGGAGCTGTTTTTT,TRBD2,NA,TRBV9,TRBJ2-2
CASSEGRKRGLRGYVTYEQYF,TGTGCCAGCAGTGAAGGTAGGAAGAGGGGGCTACGTGGTTACGTTACCTACGAGCAGTACTTC,TRBD1,NA,TRBV6-1,TRBJ2-7
CASSASGGMGNQPQHF,TGTGCCAGCAGTGCGTCAGGGGGCATGGGCAATCAGCCCCAGCATTTT,TRBD1,NA,TRBV2,TRBJ1-5
CASSIGGANTGELFF,TGTGCCAGCAGCATAGGGGGCGCTAACACCGGGGAGCTGTTTTTT,TRBD1,NA,TRBV11-2,TRBJ2-2
CASSLGLFPTHTDTQYF,TGTGCCAGTAGTTTAGGACTATTCCCCACACACACAGATACGCAGTATTTT,NA,NA,TRBV19,TRBJ2-3
CASSSTDTQYF,TGCGCCAGCAGCTCAACAGATACGCAGTATTTT,NA,NA,TRBV5-1,TRBJ2-3
CATSATSGRRSYNEQFF,TGTGCCACCAGCGCCACTAGCGGGAGGCGATCCTACAATGAGCAGTTCTTC,TRBD2,few,TRBV15,TRBJ2-1
CASSLDTGGISYTF,TGTGCCAGCAGCTTAGATACAGGGGGCATTAGCTACACCTTC,TRBD1,NA,TRBV11-2,TRBJ1-2
CASSPLGGTEDGYTF,TGTGCCAGCAGCCCCCTAGGGGGGACAGAGGATGGCTACACCTTC,TRBD1,NA,TRBV7-9,TRBJ1-2
CASSMEGSGANEQFF,TGTGCCAGTAGTATGGAGGGGTCCGGAGCGAATGAGCAGTTCTTC,NA,NA,TRBV19,TRBJ2-1
CAISEVGGEQYF,TGTGCCATCAGTGAGGTCGGGGGAGAGCAGTACTTC,NA,NA,TRBV10-3,TRBJ2-7
CASSASGSLDEQFF,TGTGCCAGCAGCGCTAGCGGGAGCCTTGATGAGCAGTTCTTC,TRBD2,NA,TRBV9,TRBJ2-1
CASSYGAYNEQFF,TGTGCCAGTAGCTACGGGGCCTACAATGAGCAGTTCTTC,NA,NA,TRBV19,TRBJ2-1
CASSAGGELFF,TGTGCCAGCAGCGCCGGCGGGGAGCTGTTTTTT,NA,NA,TRBV9,TRBJ2-2
CASSPGQGSGELFF,TGTGCCAGTAGCCCGGGACAGGGTTCCGGGGAGCTGTTTTTT,TRBD1,NA,TRBV19,TRBJ2-2
CASALAANNYGYTF,TGTGCCAGTGCCCTGGCAGCGAACAACTATGGCTACACCTTC,NA,NA,TRBV6-5,TRBJ1-2
CASSLALGTGYYGYTF,TGTGCCAGCAGCTTAGCGCTAGGGACAGGCTACTATGGCTACACCTTC,TRBD1,NA,TRBV7-2,TRBJ1-2
CAISQGSTDTQYF,TGTGCCATCAGCCAGGGAAGCACAGATACGCAGTATTTT,NA,NA,TRBV10-3,TRBJ2-3
CASSRGSGNTIYF,TGTGCCAGCAGCCGCGGCTCTGGAAACACCATATATTTT,NA,NA,TRBV4-2,TRBJ1-3
CASSVPTAGGPVNEQFF,TGTGCCAGCAGCGTACCGACAGCGGGAGGGCCGGTCAATGAGCAGTTCTTC,TRBD2,NA,TRBV9,TRBJ2-1
CASSPGVDTEAFF,TGTGCCAGCAGTCCAGGGGTGGACACTGAAGCTTTCTTT,NA,NA,TRBV7-3,TRBJ1-1
CAISVEGARTDTQYF,TGTGCCATCAGTGTTGAGGGGGCCAGGACAGATACGCAGTATTTT,TRBD1,NA,TRBV10-3,TRBJ2-3
CSVAGQGANYGYTF,TGCAGCGTTGCGGGCCAGGGGGCTAACTATGGCTACACCTTC,TRBD1,NA,TRBV29-1,TRBJ1-2
CSGLRQGYEQYF,TGCAGCGGTCTACGGCAGGGCTACGAGCAGTACTTC,NA,NA,TRBV29-1,TRBJ2-7
CASSAGDTPYEQYF,TGTGCCAGCAGCGCGGGGGACACCCCCTACGAGCAGTACTTC,NA,NA,TRBV5-4,TRBJ2-7
CSAYRGESDTQYF,TGCAGCGCTTACAGGGGCGAATCAGATACGCAGTATTTT,TRBD1,NA,TRBV29-1,TRBJ2-3
CASSRTGSDGYTF,TGTGCCAGCAGCCGGACAGGGTCCGATGGCTACACCTTC,TRBD1,NA,TRBV5-6,TRBJ1-2
CASSDRQGGSEQYF,TGCGCCAGCAGCGATAGACAGGGTGGTAGCGAGCAGTACTTC,TRBD1,NA,TRBV5-1,TRBJ2-7